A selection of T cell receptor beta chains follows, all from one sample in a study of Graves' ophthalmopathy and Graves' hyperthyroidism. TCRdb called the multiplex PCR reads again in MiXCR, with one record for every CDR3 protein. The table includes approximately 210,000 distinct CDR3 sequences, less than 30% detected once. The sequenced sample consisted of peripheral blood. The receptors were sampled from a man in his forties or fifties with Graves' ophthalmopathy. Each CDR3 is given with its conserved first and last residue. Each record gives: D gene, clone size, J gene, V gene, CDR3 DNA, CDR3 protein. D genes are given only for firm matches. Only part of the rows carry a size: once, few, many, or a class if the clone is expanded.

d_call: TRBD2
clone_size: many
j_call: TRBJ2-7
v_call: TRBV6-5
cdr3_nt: TGTGCCAGCAGTTACGTTAGCGGGAGGGCCAGTCTCGAGCAGTACTTC
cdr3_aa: CASSYVSGRASLEQYF

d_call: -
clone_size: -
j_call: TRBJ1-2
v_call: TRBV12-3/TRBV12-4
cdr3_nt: TGTGCCAGCAGTGATACAGGGAGGACCTATGGCTACACCTTC
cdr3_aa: CASSDTGRTYGYTF

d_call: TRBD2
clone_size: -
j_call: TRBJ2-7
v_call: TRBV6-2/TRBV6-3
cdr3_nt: TGTGCCAGCAGTTACGGGATCGGGAGGGCCCACTACGAGCAGTACTTC
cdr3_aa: CASSYGIGRAHYEQYF

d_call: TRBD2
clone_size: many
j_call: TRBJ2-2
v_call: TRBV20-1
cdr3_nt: TGCAGTGCTAGAGATCAACTAGCGGGAGACACCGGGGAGCTGTTTTTT
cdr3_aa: CSARDQLAGDTGELFF

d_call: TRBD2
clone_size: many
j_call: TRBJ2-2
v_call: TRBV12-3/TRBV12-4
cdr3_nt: TGTGCCAGCAGTTTGGGAAGCGGGAGTTCCGGGGAGCTGTTTTTT
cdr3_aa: CASSLGSGSSGELFF

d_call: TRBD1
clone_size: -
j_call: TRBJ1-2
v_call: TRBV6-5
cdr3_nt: TGTGCCAGCAGTTACTCGGGGGACAGGGGGACTTGGGGCTACACCTTC
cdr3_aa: CASSYSGDRGTWGYTF

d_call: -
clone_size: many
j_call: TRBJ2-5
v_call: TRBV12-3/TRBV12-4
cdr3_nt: TGTGCCAGCAGTCCCGCCTTTAGCGTCATTGAGACCCAGTACTTC
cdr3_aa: CASSPAFSVIETQYF

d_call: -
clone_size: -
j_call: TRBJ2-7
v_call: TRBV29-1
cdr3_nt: TGCAGCGTTGGAGGGAGCTACTACGAGCAGTACTTC
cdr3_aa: CSVGGSYYEQYF

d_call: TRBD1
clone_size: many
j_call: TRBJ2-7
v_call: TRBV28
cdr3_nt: TGTGCCAGCAGCCCCCTCTTGGACAGGGGGGGCTACGAGCAGTACTTC
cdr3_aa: CASSPLLDRGGYEQYF

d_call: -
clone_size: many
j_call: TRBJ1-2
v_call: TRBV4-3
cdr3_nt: TGCGCCAGCAGCCTGACAGGTTTTTTAAGTGGCTACACCTTC
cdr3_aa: CASSLTGFLSGYTF

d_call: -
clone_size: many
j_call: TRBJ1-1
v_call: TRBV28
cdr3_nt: TGTGCCAGCAGATCCCTCGGGGCTGTGGGGAACACTGAAGCTTTCTTT
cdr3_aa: CASRSLGAVGNTEAFF

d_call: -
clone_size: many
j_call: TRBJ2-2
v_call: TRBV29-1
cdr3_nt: TGCAGCCCATCTCACGGGGAGCTGTTTTTT
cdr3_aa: CSPSHGELFF

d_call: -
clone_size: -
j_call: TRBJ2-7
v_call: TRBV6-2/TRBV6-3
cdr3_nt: TGTGCCAGCACCTTACTGGGGAACTACGAGCAGTACTTC
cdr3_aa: CASTLLGNYEQYF

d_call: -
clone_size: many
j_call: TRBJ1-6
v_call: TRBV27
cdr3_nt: TGTGCCAGCACTTTCAACTATAATTCACCCCTCCACTTT
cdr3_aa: CASTFNYNSPLHF

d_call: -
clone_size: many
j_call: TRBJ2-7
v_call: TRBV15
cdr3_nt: TGTGCCACCAGCAGAGATACAGGGTCCTACGAGCAGTACTTC
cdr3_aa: CATSRDTGSYEQYF

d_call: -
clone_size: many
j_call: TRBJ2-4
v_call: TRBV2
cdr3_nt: TGTGCCAGCAGTGAAGTGGGCGGAACAGCTCGAGACTTC
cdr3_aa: CASSEVGGTARDF

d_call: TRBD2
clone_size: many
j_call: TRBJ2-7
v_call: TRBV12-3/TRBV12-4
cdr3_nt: TGTGCCAGCAGTCCCGGACGACTAGCGTATAAGGGCTACGAGCAGTACTTC
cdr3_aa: CASSPGRLAYKGYEQYF

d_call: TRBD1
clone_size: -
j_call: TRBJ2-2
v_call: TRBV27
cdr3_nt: TGTGCCAGCAGTGTTTCCGGGACAGGACGTGTCGGGGAGCTGTTTTTT
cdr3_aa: CASSVSGTGRVGELFF

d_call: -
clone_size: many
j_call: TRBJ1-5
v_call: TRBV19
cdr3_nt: TGTGCCAGTAGTATCCCAGGGTCCGCTAATCAGCCCCAGCATTTT
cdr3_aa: CASSIPGSANQPQHF

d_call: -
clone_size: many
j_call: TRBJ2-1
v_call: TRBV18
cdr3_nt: TGTGCCAGCTCACGGACAGCCTACAATGAGCAGTTCTTC
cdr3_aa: CASSRTAYNEQFF